Described below is a single T cell receptor (beta chain) sequence and its context. Its target is unknown. The data stem from a study of identical twins. The germline CDR1 and CDR2 sequences are SGHTA and FQGNSA. This CDR3 has 13 amino acids. With 4 bases clipped from V and 10 bases from J, the junction kept 7 bases outside the gene matches. Study-level results: The study found excess low generation probability among twin-shared out-of-frame alpha sequences. While abundant cord blood beta clonotypes carried fewer insertions, memory repertoires showed no such pattern.

With template switching, a universal primer site was added, and the cDNA carried unique molecular identifiers. TCRdb called the 5' RACE reads again in MiXCR, with one record for every CDR3 protein. This sample carries fewer than 550,000 distinct CDR3 sequences, roughly an eighth of them seen once, and the ten largest clones take about 0.97%. The same sample was also studied in work on yellow fever vaccine responses in identical twins.

The chain uses TRBV7-2 and TRBJ2-1, with 7 bases aligning to TRBD2. Sequencing used CD4+ T cells sorted from blood. The source is a woman aged 18 to 35 in good health. CDR3: CASSSDPGLEQFF. The CDR3 DNA reads TGTGCCAGCAGCTCGGATCCGGGACTAGAGCAGTTCTTC. The whole variable domain, remainder taken from reference TRBV7-2 and TRBJ2-1, is GAGVSQSPSNKVTEKGKDVELRCDPISGHTALYWYRQSLGQGLEFLIYFQGNSAPDKSGLPSDRFSAERTGGSVSTLTIQRTQQEDSAVYLCASSSDPGLEQFFGPGTRLTVL.